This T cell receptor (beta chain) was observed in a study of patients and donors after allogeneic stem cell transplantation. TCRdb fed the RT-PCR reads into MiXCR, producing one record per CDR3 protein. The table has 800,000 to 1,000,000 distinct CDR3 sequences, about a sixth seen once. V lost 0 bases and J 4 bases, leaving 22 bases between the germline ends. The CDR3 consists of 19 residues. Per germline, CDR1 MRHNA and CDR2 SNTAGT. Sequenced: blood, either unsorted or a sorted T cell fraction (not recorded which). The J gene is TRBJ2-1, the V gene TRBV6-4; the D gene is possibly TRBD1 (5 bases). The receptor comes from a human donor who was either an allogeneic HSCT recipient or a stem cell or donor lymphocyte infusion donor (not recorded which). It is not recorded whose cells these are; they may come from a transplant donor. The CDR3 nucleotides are TGTGCCAGCAGTGACTCCTATTCCCCTTCAGGCGGACAATACAATGAGCAGTTCTTC. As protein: CASSDSYSPSGGQYNEQFF.